The 3 T cell receptor beta chains reported below all come from one sample, sequenced in a study of shared clonotypes between healthy human individuals. Profiled with immunoSEQ multiplex PCR; TCRdb holds only in-frame clones, not every one. The data contain 1.5 million to 2.5 million clones, about 95% of them seen just once; the ten biggest clones take up 0.95% to 1.5%. The naive CD8 population came from CD45RO-negative cells selected for CCR7, without terminally differentiated effector memory CD45RA+ cells. What was sequenced was naive CD8+ T cells sorted from blood. All receptors come from a man aged 18 to 30 in good health.

The chain is built from TRBV7-3 and TRBJ2-7; D is unclear. V lost 5 bases to trimming and J lost 0 bases, with 11 bases between them. Germline V lookup: CDR1 SGHTA, CDR2 FQGTGA. The CDR3 is 14 residues long. The CDR3 DNA is TGTGCCAGCAGCGTAGGACCGGGCTCCTACGAGCAGTACTTC. Translation gives CASSVGPGSYEQYF.

This chain connects TRBV29-1 to TRBJ1-2; maybe TRBD1 (5 bases). Germline CDR1 reads SQVTM; CDR2 reads ANQGSEA. V was clipped by 6 bases and J by 3 bases, with 11 bases between them. The CDR3 consists of 12 residues. The CDR3 reads CSVVRDHYGYTF. The DNA of the CDR3 is TGCAGCGTCGTCAGGGATCACTATGGCTACACCTTC.

The rearrangement links TRBV5-1 to TRBJ1-6; possibly TRBD1 for D (6 bases). Deletions cut 4 bases from V and 0 bases from J, with 11 bases between. The germline gives CDR1 SGHRS, CDR2 YFSETQ. This CDR3 is 16 amino acids long. CDR3 protein: CASSPDRSSYNSPLHF. DNA of the CDR3: TGCGCCAGCAGCCCGGACAGAAGCTCCTATAATTCACCCCTCCACTTT.